This T cell receptor (beta chain) was identified during a study of early stage breast cancer tumors. Overall study: Each sample averaged about 9.4-fold read coverage.

Per the germline V gene, CDR1 is SGHDN and CDR2 is FVKESK. Trimming left V 1 base short and J 4 bases short, with 7 bases between. This CDR3 is built from 13 residues. This clone has a single count. Libraries were prepared by immunoSEQ multiplex PCR; TCRdb keeps only in-frame clonotypes and omits some of them. The repertoire includes 25,000 to 30,000 clones, 55% to 75% of them detected once, and 33% sits in the top ten. The genes are TRBV14 and TRBJ1-2; no firm D call. The source is a person aged 45-60 years with breast cancer. Sequenced: blood. This CDR3 reads CASSQGVVYGYTF. DNA of the CDR3: TGTGCCAGCAGCCAAGGGGTGGTCTATGGCTACACCTTC. Supplemented by reference TRBV14 and TRBJ1-2, the full variable domain reads EAGVTQFPSHSVIEKGQTVTLRCDPISGHDNLYWYRRVMGKEIKFLLHFVKESKQDESGMPNNRFLAERTGGTYSTLKVQPAELEDSGVYFCASSQGVVYGYTFGSGTRLTVV.